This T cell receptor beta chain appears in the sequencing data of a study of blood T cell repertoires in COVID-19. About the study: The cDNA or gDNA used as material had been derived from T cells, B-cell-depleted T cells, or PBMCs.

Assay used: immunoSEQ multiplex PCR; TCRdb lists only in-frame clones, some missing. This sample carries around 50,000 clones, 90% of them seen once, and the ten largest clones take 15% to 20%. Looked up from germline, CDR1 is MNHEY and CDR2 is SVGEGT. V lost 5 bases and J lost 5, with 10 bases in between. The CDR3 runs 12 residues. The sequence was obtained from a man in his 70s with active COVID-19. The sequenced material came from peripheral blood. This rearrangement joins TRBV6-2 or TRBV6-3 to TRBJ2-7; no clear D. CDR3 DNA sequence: TGTGCCAGCAGTCCCCCCGCGGACGAGCAGTACTTC. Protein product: CASSPPADEQYF.